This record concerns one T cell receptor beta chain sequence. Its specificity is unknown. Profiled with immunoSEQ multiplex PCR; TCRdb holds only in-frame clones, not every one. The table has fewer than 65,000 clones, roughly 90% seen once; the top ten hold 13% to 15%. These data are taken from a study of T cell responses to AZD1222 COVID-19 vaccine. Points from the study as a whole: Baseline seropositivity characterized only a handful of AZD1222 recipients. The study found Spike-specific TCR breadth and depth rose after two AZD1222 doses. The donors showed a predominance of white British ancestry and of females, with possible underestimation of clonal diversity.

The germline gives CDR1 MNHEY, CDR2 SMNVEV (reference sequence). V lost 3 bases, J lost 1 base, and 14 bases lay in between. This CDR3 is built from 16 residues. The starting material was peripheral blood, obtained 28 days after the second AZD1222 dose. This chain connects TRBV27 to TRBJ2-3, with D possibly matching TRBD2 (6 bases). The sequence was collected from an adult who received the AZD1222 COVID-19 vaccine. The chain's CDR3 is CASSFRPGLGTDTQYF. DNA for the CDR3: TGTGCCAGCAGTTTCCGTCCGGGACTCGGCACAGATACGCAGTATTTT.